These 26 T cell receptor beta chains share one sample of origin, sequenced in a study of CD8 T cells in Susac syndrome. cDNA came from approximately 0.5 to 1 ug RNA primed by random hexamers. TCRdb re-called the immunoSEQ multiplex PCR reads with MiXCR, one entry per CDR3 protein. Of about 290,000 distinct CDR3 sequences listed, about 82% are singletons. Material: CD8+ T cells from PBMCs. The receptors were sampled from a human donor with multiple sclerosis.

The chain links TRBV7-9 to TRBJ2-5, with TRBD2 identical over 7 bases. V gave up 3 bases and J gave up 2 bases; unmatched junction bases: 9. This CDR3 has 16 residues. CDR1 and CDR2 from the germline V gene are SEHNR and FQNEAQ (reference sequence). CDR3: CASSLEGGIPQETQYF. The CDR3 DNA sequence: TGTGCCAGCAGCTTGGAGGGAGGGATTCCTCAAGAGACCCAGTACTTC.

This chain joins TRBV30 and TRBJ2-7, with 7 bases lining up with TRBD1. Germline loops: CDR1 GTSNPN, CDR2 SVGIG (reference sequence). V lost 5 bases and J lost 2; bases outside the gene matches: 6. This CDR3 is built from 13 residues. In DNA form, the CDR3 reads TGTGCCTGGGGTACAGGGGCCCCCTACGAGCAGTACTTC. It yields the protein CAWGTGAPYEQYF.

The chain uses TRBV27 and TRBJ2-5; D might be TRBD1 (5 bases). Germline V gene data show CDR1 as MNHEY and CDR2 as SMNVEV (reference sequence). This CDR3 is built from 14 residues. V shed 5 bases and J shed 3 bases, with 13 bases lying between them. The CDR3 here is CASSPTVSEETQYF. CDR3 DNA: TGTGCCAGCAGTCCGACAGTTTCGGAAGAGACCCAGTACTTC.

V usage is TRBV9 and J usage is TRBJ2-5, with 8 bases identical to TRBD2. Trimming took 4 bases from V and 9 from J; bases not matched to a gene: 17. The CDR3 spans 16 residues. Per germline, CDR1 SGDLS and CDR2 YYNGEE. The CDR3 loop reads CASSPWDSGVEGAQYF. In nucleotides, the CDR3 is TGTGCCAGCAGCCCCTGGGATAGCGGGGTGGAAGGGGCCCAGTACTTC. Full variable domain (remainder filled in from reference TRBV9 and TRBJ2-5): DSGVTQTPKHLITATGQRVTLRCSPRSGDLSVYWYQQSLDQGLQFLIQYYNGEERAKGNILERFSAQQFPDLHSELNLSSLELGDSALYFCASSPWDSGVEGAQYFGPGTRLLVL.

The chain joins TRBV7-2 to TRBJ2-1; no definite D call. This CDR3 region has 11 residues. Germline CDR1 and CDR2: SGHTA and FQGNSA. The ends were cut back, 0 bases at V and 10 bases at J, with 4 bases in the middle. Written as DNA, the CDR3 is TGTGCCAGCAGCTTAGCTGTCGAGCAGTTCTTC. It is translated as CASSLAVEQFF.

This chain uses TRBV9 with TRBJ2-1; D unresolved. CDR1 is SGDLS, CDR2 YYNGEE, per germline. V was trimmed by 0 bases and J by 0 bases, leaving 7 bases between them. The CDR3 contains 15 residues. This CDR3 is CASSVGVSSYNEQFF. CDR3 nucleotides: TGTGCCAGCAGCGTAGGGGTGAGCTCCTACAATGAGCAGTTCTTC.

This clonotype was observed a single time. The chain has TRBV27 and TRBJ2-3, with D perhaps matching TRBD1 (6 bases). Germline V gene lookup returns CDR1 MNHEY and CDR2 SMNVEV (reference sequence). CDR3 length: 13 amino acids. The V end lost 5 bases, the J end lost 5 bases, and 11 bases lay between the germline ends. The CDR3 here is CASSRQDGDTQYF. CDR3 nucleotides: TGTGCCAGCAGTCGACAGGACGGAGATACGCAGTATTTT.

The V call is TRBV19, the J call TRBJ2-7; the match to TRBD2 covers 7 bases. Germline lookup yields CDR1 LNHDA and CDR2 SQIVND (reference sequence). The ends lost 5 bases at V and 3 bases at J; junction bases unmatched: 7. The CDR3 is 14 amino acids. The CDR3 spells CASSPVGGSYEQYF. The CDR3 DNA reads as TGTGCCAGTAGTCCCGTTGGCGGGAGCTACGAGCAGTACTTC. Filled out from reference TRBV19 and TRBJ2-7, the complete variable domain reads DGGITQSPKYLFRKEGQNVTLSCEQNLNHDAMYWYRQDPGQGLRLIYYSQIVNDFQKGDIAEGYSVSREKKESFPLTVTSAQKNPTAFYLCASSPVGGSYEQYFGPGTRLTVT.

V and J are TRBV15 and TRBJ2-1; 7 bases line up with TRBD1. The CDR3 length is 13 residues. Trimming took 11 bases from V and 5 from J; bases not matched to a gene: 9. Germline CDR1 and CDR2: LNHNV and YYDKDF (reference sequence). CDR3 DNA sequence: TGTGCCCCCCTAAGGGGGCTGCACAATGAGCAGTTCTTC. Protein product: CAPLRGLHNEQFF.

The DNA of the CDR3 is TGCAGTGCTATTGACAGGGGAGAGGCTGAAGCTTTCTTT. Amino acids: CSAIDRGEAEAFF. The gene calls are TRBV20-1 and TRBJ1-1; 8 nucleotides line up with TRBD1. With V trimmed by 4 bases and J by 6 bases, 7 bases remained unmatched. The CDR3 extends over 13 amino acids. Germline lookup yields CDR1 DFQATT and CDR2 SNEGSKA (reference sequence).

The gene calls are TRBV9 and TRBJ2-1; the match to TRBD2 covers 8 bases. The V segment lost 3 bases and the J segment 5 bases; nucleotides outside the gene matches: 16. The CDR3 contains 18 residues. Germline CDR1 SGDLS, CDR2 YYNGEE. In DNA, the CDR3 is TGTGCCAGCAGCGATCCTCCTTCAACTAGCGGAATTCACAATGAGCAGTTCTTC. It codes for CASSDPPSTSGIHNEQFF.

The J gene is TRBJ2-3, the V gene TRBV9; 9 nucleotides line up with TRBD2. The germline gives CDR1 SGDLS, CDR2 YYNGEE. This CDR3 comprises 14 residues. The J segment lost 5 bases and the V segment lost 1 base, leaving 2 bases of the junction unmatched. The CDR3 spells CASSVSGRLDTQYF. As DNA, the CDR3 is TGTGCCAGCAGCGTAAGCGGGAGGTTAGATACGCAGTATTTT.

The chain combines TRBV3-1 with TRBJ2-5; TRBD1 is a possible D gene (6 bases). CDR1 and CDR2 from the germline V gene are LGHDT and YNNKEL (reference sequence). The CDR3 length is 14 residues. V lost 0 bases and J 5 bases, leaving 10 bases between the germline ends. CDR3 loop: CASSQEQGRETQYF. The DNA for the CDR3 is TGTGCCAGCAGCCAAGAACAGGGAAGGGAGACCCAGTACTTC.

The CDR3 DNA is TGTGCCAGCAGTTTGGGGGACAGACAAACCTACGAGCAGTACTTC. Protein: CASSLGDRQTYEQYF. The V gene is TRBV28, the J gene TRBJ2-7, with TRBD1 matching over 7 bases. The CDR3 is 15 amino acids. Germline V CDR1 and CDR2: MDHEN, SYDVKM. V trimming: 3 bases; J trimming: 2 bases; junction bases outside the gene matches: 7.

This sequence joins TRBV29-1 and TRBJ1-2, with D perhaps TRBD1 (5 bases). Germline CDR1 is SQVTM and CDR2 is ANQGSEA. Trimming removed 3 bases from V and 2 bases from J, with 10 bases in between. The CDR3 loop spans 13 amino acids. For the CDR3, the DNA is TGCAGCGTTGATCGGGACGGAAACTATGGCTACACCTTC. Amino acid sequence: CSVDRDGNYGYTF. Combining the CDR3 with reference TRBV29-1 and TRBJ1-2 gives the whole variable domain SAVISQKPSRDICQRGTSLTIQCQVDSQVTMMFWYRQQPGQSLTLIATANQGSEATYESGFVIDKFPISRPNLTFSTLTVSNMSPEDSSIYLCSVDRDGNYGYTFGSGTRLTVV.

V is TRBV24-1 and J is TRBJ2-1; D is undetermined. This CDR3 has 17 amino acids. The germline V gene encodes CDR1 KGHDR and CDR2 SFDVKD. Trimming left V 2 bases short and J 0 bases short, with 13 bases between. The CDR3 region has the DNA TGTGCCACCAGTGATTGGACGACGGCCAGCTCCTACAATGAGCAGTTCTTC. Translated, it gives CATSDWTTASSYNEQFF.

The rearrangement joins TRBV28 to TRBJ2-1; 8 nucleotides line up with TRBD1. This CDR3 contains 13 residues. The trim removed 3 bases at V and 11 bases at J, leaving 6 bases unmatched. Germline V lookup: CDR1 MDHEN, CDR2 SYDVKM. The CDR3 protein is CASSFPRQGQQFF. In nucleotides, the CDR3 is TGTGCCAGCAGTTTCCCCCGACAGGGGCAGCAGTTCTTC.

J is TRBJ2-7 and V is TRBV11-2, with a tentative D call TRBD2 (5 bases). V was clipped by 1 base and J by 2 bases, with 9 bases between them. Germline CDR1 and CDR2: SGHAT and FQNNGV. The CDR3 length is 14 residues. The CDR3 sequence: CASSLAVGAYEQYF. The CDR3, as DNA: TGTGCCAGCAGCTTAGCGGTGGGAGCCTACGAGCAGTACTTC.

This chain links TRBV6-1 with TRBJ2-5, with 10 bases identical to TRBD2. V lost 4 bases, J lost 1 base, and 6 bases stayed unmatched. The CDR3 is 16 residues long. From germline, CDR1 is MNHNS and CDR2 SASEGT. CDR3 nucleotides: TGTGCCAGCAGTGCCCTACTAGCGGGGCTCCAAGAGACCCAGTACTTC. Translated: CASSALLAGLQETQYF.

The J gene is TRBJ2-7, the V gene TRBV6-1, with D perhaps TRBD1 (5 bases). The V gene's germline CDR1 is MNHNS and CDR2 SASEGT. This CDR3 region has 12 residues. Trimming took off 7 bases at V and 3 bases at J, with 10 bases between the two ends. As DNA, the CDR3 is TGTGCCAGCACTATCGACAGCTACGAGCAGTACTTC. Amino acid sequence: CASTIDSYEQYF.

The DNA of the CDR3 is TGTGCCAGCAGTTTAGATGACCCTAGCGGGAGGCCCTGGGATGAGCAGTTCTTC. Its translation is CASSLDDPSGRPWDEQFF. The chain couples TRBV28 to TRBJ2-1; 11 positions agree with TRBD2. CDR3 length equals 18 residues. Germline loops: CDR1 MDHEN, CDR2 SYDVKM. Trimming at V came to 2 bases and at J to 8 bases, leaving 14 bases not matched to a gene. The full variable domain, with the rest looked up from reference TRBV28 and TRBJ2-1, is DVKVTQSSRYLVKRTGEKVFLECVQDMDHENMFWYRQDPGLGLRLIYFSYDVKMKEKGDIPEGYSVSREKKERFSLILESASTNQTSMYLCASSLDDPSGRPWDEQFFGPGTRLTVL.

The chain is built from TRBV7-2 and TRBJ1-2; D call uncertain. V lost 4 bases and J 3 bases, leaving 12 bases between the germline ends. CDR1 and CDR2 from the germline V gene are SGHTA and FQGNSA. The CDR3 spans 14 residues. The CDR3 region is CASSSRTVYYGYTF. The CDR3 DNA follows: TGTGCCAGCAGCTCCCGGACTGTTTACTATGGCTACACCTTC.

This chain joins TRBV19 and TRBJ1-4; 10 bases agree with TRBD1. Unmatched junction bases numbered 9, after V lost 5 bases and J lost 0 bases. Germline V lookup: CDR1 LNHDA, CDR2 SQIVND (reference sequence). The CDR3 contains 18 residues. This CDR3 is CASSPLGQGTATNEKLFF. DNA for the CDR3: TGTGCCAGTAGTCCCCTGGGACAGGGGACTGCAACTAATGAAAAACTGTTTTTT.

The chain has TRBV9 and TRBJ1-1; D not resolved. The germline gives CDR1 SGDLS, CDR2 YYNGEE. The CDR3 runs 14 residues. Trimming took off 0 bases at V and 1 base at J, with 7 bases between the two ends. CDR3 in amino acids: CASSVVPENTEAFF. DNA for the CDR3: TGTGCCAGCAGCGTAGTTCCAGAGAACACTGAAGCTTTCTTT.

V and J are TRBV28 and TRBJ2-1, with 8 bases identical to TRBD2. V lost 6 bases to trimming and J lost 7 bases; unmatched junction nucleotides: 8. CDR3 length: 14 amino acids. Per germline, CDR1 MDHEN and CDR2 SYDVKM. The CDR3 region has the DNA TGTGCCAGCAGGGAGTCCGGGGGGGGAAATGAGCAGTTCTTC. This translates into CASRESGGGNEQFF.

CDR3 bases: TGTGCCAGCAGGCCCGGGGGACCCAACACTGAAGCTTTCTTT. This gives the protein CASRPGGPNTEAFF. This sequence joins TRBV12-3 or TRBV12-4 and TRBJ1-1, with D possibly matching TRBD1 (5 bases). The ends were cut back, 6 bases at V and 2 bases at J, with 13 bases in the middle. The CDR3 sequence is 14 residues long.